One sample yielded the 12 T cell receptor beta chains listed below, sequenced in a study of beta chain features in type 1 diabetes. The investigators reverse transcribed all of the isolated RNA, so they sequenced expressed TCRB transcripts. The repertoire was sequenced with immunoSEQ multiplex PCR; TCRdb's copy has only in-frame clones and lacks some. The profile shows hundreds of thousands of clones, 15% to 20% of them singletons. Sequenced input: naive CD4+ T cells from blood. The receptors derive from a woman under 30 in good health.

The table lists this clone with a few counts. The chain is built from TRBV7-2 and TRBJ2-5; D could derive from TRBD1 or TRBD2 (5 bases each). This CDR3 region has 13 residues. The ends were cut back, 2 bases at V and 5 bases at J, with 9 bases in the middle. CDR1 and CDR2 from the germline V gene are SGHTA and FQGNSA. CDR3 protein: CASSLSRDETQYF. In DNA form, the CDR3 reads TGTGCCAGCAGCTTAAGCAGGGACGAGACCCAGTACTTC.

This clone has only a few counts. V usage is TRBV4-2 and J usage is TRBJ1-1, with D possibly TRBD1 on 5 matching bases. The CDR3 extends over 13 amino acids. V was clipped by 1 base and J by 8 bases, with 11 bases between them. CDR1 LGHNA and CDR2 YNFKEQ come from the germline V gene. This CDR3 is CASSQAGSDEAFF. The CDR3 DNA reads TGTGCCAGCAGCCAAGCAGGGTCGGACGAAGCTTTCTTT.

The J gene is TRBJ1-2, the V gene TRBV5-4, with 12 bases aligning to TRBD1. This CDR3 is 18 amino acids long. V lost 5 bases, J lost 3 bases, and 14 bases stayed unmatched. CDR1 SGHNT and CDR2 YYREEE come from the germline V gene (reference sequence). The CDR3: CASSRGGTGGVIDYGYTF. DNA of the CDR3: TGTGCCAGCAGTCGAGGGGGGACAGGGGGCGTAATCGACTATGGCTACACCTTC. Supplemented by reference TRBV5-4 and TRBJ1-2, the full variable domain reads ETGVTQSPTHLIKTRGQQVTLRCSSQSGHNTVSWYQQALGQGPQFIFQYYREEENGRGNFPPRFSGLQFPNYSSELNVNALELDDSALYLCASSRGGTGGVIDYGYTFGSGTRLTVV.

This clone was counted between two and nine times. The chain uses TRBV6-6 and TRBJ2-3; 7 nucleotides line up with TRBD2. This CDR3 region has 16 residues. The germline gives CDR1 MNHNY, CDR2 SVGAGI (reference sequence). Losses at the gene ends were 2 bases for V and 5 bases for J; bases not matched to a gene: 10. Written as DNA, the CDR3 is TGTGCCAGCAGTTACCTCAGGACTAGATTAAGAGATACGCAGTATTTT. Its protein product is CASSYLRTRLRDTQYF.

V and J are TRBV5-4 and TRBJ2-5; D gene unclear. The germline V and J ends were trimmed by 0 bases and 0 bases, with 6 bases remaining between them. This CDR3 region has 14 residues. Germline loops: CDR1 SGHNT, CDR2 YYREEE (reference sequence). CDR3 coding DNA: TGTGCCAGCAGCTTGGATAACTACCAAGAGACCCAGTACTTC. Protein sequence: CASSLDNYQETQYF. The whole variable domain, remainder taken from reference TRBV5-4 and TRBJ2-5, is ETGVTQSPTHLIKTRGQQVTLRCSSQSGHNTVSWYQQALGQGPQFIFQYYREEENGRGNFPPRFSGLQFPNYSSELNVNALELDDSALYLCASSLDNYQETQYFGPGTRLLVL.

Turning to this clone: Distinct nucleotide sequences in the sample also encode this CDR3. This chain links TRBV20-1 with TRBJ2-7, with D unresolved. The CDR3 contains 11 residues. V was shortened by 1 base and J by 3 bases, with 4 bases between the two germline ends. The germline V gene has CDR1 DFQATT and CDR2 SNEGSKA (reference sequence). CDR3 nucleotide sequence: TGCAGTGCTAGAGGGGACTACGAGCAGTACTTC. Residues: CSARGDYEQYF.

This clone appeared once. This sequence joins TRBV15 and TRBJ2-6; the D is unclear. The CDR3 totals 17 residues. Germline V CDR1 and CDR2: LNHNV, YYDKDF (reference sequence). V shed 0 bases and J shed 6 bases, with 15 bases lying between them. CDR3 loop: CATSRDVWHSEANVLTF. The CDR3 coding sequence is TGTGCCACCAGCAGAGATGTGTGGCACTCGGAGGCCAACGTCCTGACTTTC.

This clone was found a few times. The chain is built from TRBV29-1 and TRBJ1-1, with a tentative D call TRBD1 (6 bases). CDR1 and CDR2 (germline): SQVTM, ANQGSEA. The V gene lost 6 bases and the J gene lost 6 bases, with 11 bases spanning the gap. CDR3 size: 11 residues. Here the CDR3 reads CSVGGESEAFF. The CDR3 DNA is TGCAGCGTAGGGGGGGAATCTGAAGCTTTCTTT.

The rearrangement uses TRBV7-8 and TRBJ2-3, with 9 bases that match TRBD2. This CDR3 is built from 15 residues. CDR1 and CDR2 (germline): SGHVS, FQNEAQ. Trimming removed 1 base from V and 7 bases from J; junction bases left unmatched: 6. CDR3 nucleotides: TGTGCCAGCAGCTTAGTACCAGCGGGAGGCTATACGCAGTATTTT. Its translation is CASSLVPAGGYTQYF.

The rearrangement links TRBV15 to TRBJ1-4, with D hard to call. The CDR3 is made up of 12 amino acids. V was cut by 2 bases and J by 4 bases, with 2 bases left in between. CDR1 is LNHNV, CDR2 YYDKDF, per germline (reference sequence). This chain's CDR3 is CATSRLNEKLFF. The CDR3 DNA sequence: TGTGCCACCAGCAGACTTAATGAAAAACTGTTTTTT.

This chain connects TRBV4-1 to TRBJ2-3, with 7 bases identical to TRBD2. From germline, CDR1 is MGHRA and CDR2 YSYEKL. CDR3 length: 16 amino acids. Trimming took 4 bases from V and 6 from J; bases not matched to a gene: 13. CDR3 sequence (DNA): TGCGCCAGCAGCCCCACGTCTAGCCCCGGGAGGGATACGCAGTATTTT. Translation: CASSPTSSPGRDTQYF.

This clone was counted between two and nine times. The V call is TRBV7-9, the J call TRBJ2-2; D remains ambiguous. The CDR3 is 14 residues long. V was trimmed by 1 base and J by 6 bases, leaving 9 bases between them. Germline V gene sequence: CDR1 SEHNR, CDR2 FQNEAQ (reference sequence). For the CDR3, the DNA is TGTGCCAGCAGCTTAGAAGGGATCCCCGGGGAGCTGTTTTTT. It translates to CASSLEGIPGELFF. The full variable domain, rest sourced from reference TRBV7-9 and TRBJ2-2, is DTGVSQNPRHKITKRGQNVTFRCDPISEHNRLYWYRQTLGQGPEFLTYFQNEAQLEKSRLLSDRFSAERPKGSFSTLEIQRTEQGDSAMYLCASSLEGIPGELFFGEGSRLTVL.